A single sample gave rise to the 5 T cell receptor beta chains below, sequenced in a study of blood T cells in healthy people across ages (dated by TCRdb to between 2014 and 2017). Libraries were made using 5' RACE. The instrument was an Illumina HiSeq 2500. A second PCR of roughly 6 to 11 cycles was performed with a sample-barcoded 5' primer and a J-beta primer mix. The raw public reads went through TCRdb reprocessing: fastp at Q25, MiXCR clone calling, in-frame beta chains kept. Entries that share a CDR3 protein sequence are merged under the most common genes and DNA. The sample table lists hundreds of thousands of distinct CDR3 sequences, under 40% of them with a count of one. The ten largest clones capture 13% of the sample. The sample consisted of blood. The receptor set was obtained from a man aged 18 to 30 in good health.

This clonotype occurred many times. V and J are TRBV10-3 and TRBJ2-3, with unresolved D. The germline gives CDR1 ENHRY, CDR2 SYGVKD. This CDR3 is 14 amino acids long. V gave up 0 bases and J gave up 6 bases, with 10 bases separating them. The CDR3 nucleotides are TGTGCCATCAGTGAGTCGGGCGGTTCTGATACGCAGTATTTT. Translated, it gives CAISESGGSDTQYF.

This chain joins TRBV7-9 and TRBJ2-7; TRBD1 agrees at 9 bases. The germline CDR1 and CDR2 sequences are SEHNR and FQNEAQ (reference sequence). The CDR3 contains 15 residues. The V segment lost 5 bases and the J segment 4 bases; nucleotides outside the gene matches: 9. The CDR3 is CASSERQGDWYEQYF. CDR3 coding DNA: TGTGCCAGCAGCGAAAGACAGGGGGATTGGTACGAGCAGTACTTC.

This chain connects TRBV6-5 to TRBJ1-1; no clear D. The germline CDR1 and CDR2 sequences are MNHEY and SVGAGI. This CDR3 is 14 amino acids long. V lost 0 bases, J lost 10 bases, and 15 bases lay in between. In nucleotides, the CDR3 is TGTGCCAGCAGTTACTCTCGGGCAGCCTCTACAGCTTTCTTT. Protein product: CASSYSRAASTAFF.

In this sample, this clonotype turned up many times. V usage is TRBV4-2 and J usage is TRBJ2-3, with unresolved D. The CDR3 sequence is 13 residues long. V shed 1 base and J shed 4 bases, with 6 bases lying between them. The V gene's germline CDR1 is LGHNA and CDR2 YNFKEQ. CDR3 sequence: CASSQANSDTQYF. CDR3 bases: TGTGCCAGCAGCCAAGCTAATTCAGATACGCAGTATTTT.

This clonotype turned up a few times. The chain employs TRBV20-1 and TRBJ1-5; 7 bases align to TRBD1. The CDR3 runs to 14 residues. The J segment lost 4 bases and the V segment lost 6 bases, leaving 9 bases of the junction unmatched. The germline CDR1 and CDR2 sequences are DFQATT and SNEGSKA (reference sequence). In nucleotides, the CDR3 is TGCAGTGCGAGTAGGGACAGAGAGAATCAGCCCCAGCATTTT. It is translated as CSASRDRENQPQHF.